These 30 T cell receptor beta chains were sequenced from one sample in a study of molecular identifiers for immune sequencing clone quantification. In TCRdb, the PCR reads were re-called with MiXCR into one record per CDR3 protein. The data contain approximately 63,000 distinct CDR3 sequences, approximately 18% of them singletons. The sample comprised naive CD8+ T cells from blood, with Jurkat cell RNA spiked in. The subset was: FACS-sorted CD8+CD4-CCR7+CD45RA+ naive T cells. The receptor source for this set is a human donor in good health. Some libraries in this study had Jurkat cell RNA spiked in.

V is TRBV3-1 and J is TRBJ2-2; TRBD1 agrees at 10 bases. This CDR3 has 15 residues. In germline, CDR1 is LGHDT, CDR2 YNNKEL (reference sequence). V lost 3 bases, J lost 7 bases, and 5 bases stayed unmatched. The CDR3 DNA follows: TGTGCCAGCAGCCACCCGGGACAGGGGTGCGGGGAGCTGTTTTTT. Translated: CASSHPGQGCGELFF. Full variable domain (outside the CDR3, taken from reference TRBV3-1 and TRBJ2-2): DTAVSQTPKYLVTQMGNDKSIKCEQNLGHDTMYWYKQDSKKFLKIMFSYNNKELIINETVPNRFSPKSPDKAHLNLHINSLELGDSAVYFCASSHPGQGCGELFFGEGSRLTVL.

V usage is TRBV15 and J usage is TRBJ2-1; D gene uncertain. From germline, CDR1 is LNHNV and CDR2 YYDKDF (reference sequence). This CDR3 has 13 residues. Deletions cut 4 bases from V and 8 bases from J, with 12 bases between. Here the CDR3 reads CATSKVSGDEQFF. In nucleotides, the CDR3 is TGTGCCACCAGCAAAGTGTCAGGAGATGAGCAGTTCTTC.

This clonotype was observed a few times. This may be a read error: a much more frequent sequence differs by one nucleotide. The rearrangement uses TRBV12-3 or TRBV12-4 and TRBJ2-3; D unresolved. The CDR3 spans 14 residues. The CDR3 is CAGSFGPHRHTQYF. DNA for the CDR3: TGTGCCGGCAGTTTTGGACCACACCGTCATACGCAGTATTTT.

About this clonotype itself: This may be a read error, as it is one base from a much larger clone. This chain connects TRBV5-1 to TRBJ2-7; D uncertain. V dropped 1 base and J dropped 0 bases, with 17 bases sitting between them. Germline V gene sequence: CDR1 SGHRS, CDR2 YFSETQ. The length of the CDR3 is 17 residues. As DNA, the CDR3 is TGCGCCAGCAGCTTGTCAATTCGATACCAGCCCTCCTACGAGCAGTACTTC. Its protein is CASSLSIRYQPSYEQYF.

Ten or more counts support this clonotype. V gene TRBV20-1 combines with J gene TRBJ2-7, with 9 bases matching TRBD1. Germline V gene lookup returns CDR1 DFQATT and CDR2 SNEGSKA (reference sequence). The V segment lost 3 bases and the J segment 4 bases; nucleotides outside the gene matches: 1. The CDR3 consists of 12 residues. The CDR3, as DNA: TGCAGTGCTAGGGGACAGGGTTACGAGCAGTACTTC. It is translated as CSARGQGYEQYF.

On this clonotype itself: Since a much larger clone is just one base distant, this may be a read error. The chain links TRBV2 to TRBJ2-7; TRBD2 agrees at 7 bases. This CDR3 contains 17 residues. Germline loops: CDR1 SNHLY, CDR2 FYNNEI. This CDR3 is CASGESVDGEGAYEQYF. The CDR3 nucleotides read TGTGCCAGCGGTGAATCCGTAGACGGGGAGGGAGCCTACGAGCAGTACTTC.

The chain recombines TRBV2 with TRBJ2-1; D gene uncertain. Per germline, CDR1 SNHLY and CDR2 FYNNEI. This CDR3 comprises 12 residues. V lost 6 bases, J lost 8 bases, and 11 bases lay in between. CDR3 sequence: CASSNPSDEQFF. DNA of the CDR3: TGTGCCAGCAGCAACCCCTCGGATGAGCAGTTCTTC.

This clonotype was counted many times. Here the CDR3 reads CASSPGHIYEQYF. The CDR3 DNA follows: TGTGCCAGCAGCCCGGGACATATCTACGAGCAGTACTTC. The chain recombines TRBV3-1 with TRBJ2-7; TRBD1 is a possible D gene (6 bases). The CDR3 covers 13 residues. Trimming took off 4 bases at V and 3 bases at J, with 10 bases between the two ends. Germline CDR1 reads LGHDT; CDR2 reads YNNKEL (reference sequence).

This clonotype was observed many times. The chain recombines TRBV10-2 with TRBJ1-4, with D perhaps TRBD1 (6 bases). The CDR3 is made up of 13 amino acids. The ends were cut back, 6 bases at V and 4 bases at J, with 9 bases in the middle. Per the germline V gene, CDR1 is WSHSY and CDR2 is SAAADI. The CDR3 here is CASSGGRNEKLFF. CDR3 bases: TGCGCCAGCAGCGGGGGGCGTAATGAAAAACTGTTTTTT.

This clonotype was seen many times. The rearrangement joins TRBV7-9 to TRBJ2-1; TRBD1 is a possible D gene (6 bases). Trimming cost V 0 bases and J 1 base, with 10 bases left between them. The germline CDR1 and CDR2 sequences are SEHNR and FQNEAQ (reference sequence). The CDR3 is 16 residues long. The CDR3: CASSLAAGTSYNEQFF. In nucleotides, the CDR3 is TGTGCCAGCAGCTTAGCGGCTGGGACATCCTACAATGAGCAGTTCTTC.

On this clonotype: This clone may be a read error of a much larger clone one base away. This rearrangement joins TRBV29-1 to TRBJ2-3, with TRBD2 matching 7 bases. J lost 0 bases, V lost 7 bases, and 10 bases had no gene match. Looked up from germline, CDR1 is SQVTM and CDR2 is ANQGSEA. The CDR3 has 15 amino acids. CDR3 region: CSAWGGRESTDTQYF. The CDR3 DNA is TGCAGCGCTTGGGGGGGGAGGGAGAGCACAGATACGCAGTATTTT.

As concerns this clonotype: A much larger clone lies a single base off, so this may be a read error. CDR3 protein: CASSQEDPAGGYEQYF. DNA of the CDR3: TGCGCCAGCAGCCAAGAGGACCCAGCGGGAGGGTACGAGCAGTACTTC. The rearrangement links TRBV4-1 to TRBJ2-7, with TRBD2 identical over 10 bases. With V trimmed by 0 bases and J by 4 bases, 6 bases remained unmatched. CDR1 and CDR2 (germline): MGHRA, YSYEKL. The CDR3 is 16 residues long.

This clonotype was counted ten times or more. Here the CDR3 reads CASSSIRLSSTTNYGYTF. The DNA for the CDR3 is TGTGCCAGCAGTAGTATCAGATTAAGCTCGACAACTAACTATGGCTACACCTTC. This chain connects TRBV28 to TRBJ1-2; the D is unclear. V lost 5 bases and J lost 0, with 22 bases in between. This CDR3 spans 18 amino acids. CDR1 is MDHEN, CDR2 SYDVKM, per germline.

The V call is TRBV12-3 or TRBV12-4, the J call TRBJ2-3; TRBD2 might be the D (6 bases). There are 17 residues in the CDR3. Trimming left V 6 bases short and J 8 bases short, with 27 bases between. CDR3 in amino acids: CASSPLLGGAVGATQYF. The CDR3 nucleotides are TGTGCCAGCAGCCCCCTTCTGGGCGGGGCCGTGGGAGCTACGCAGTATTTT.

The sample holds many counts of this clonotype. The rearrangement uses TRBV19 and TRBJ2-2; the match to TRBD1 covers 7 bases. The CDR3 has 15 residues. Germline V CDR1 and CDR2: LNHDA, SQIVND (reference sequence). V shed 4 bases and J 7 bases; nucleotides not matched to a gene: 9. In DNA, the CDR3 is TGTGCCAGTAGTACCAGCCACAGGGGCGGCGGGGAGCTGTTTTTT. Residues: CASSTSHRGGGELFF.

This clonotype showed up many times. The genes are TRBV6-5 and TRBJ2-1, with D perhaps being TRBD1 or TRBD2 (5 bases each). The CDR3 has 16 residues. Germline V gives CDR1 MNHEY, CDR2 SVGAGI. V was cut by 1 base and J by 2 bases, with 12 bases left in between. CDR3 in amino acids: CASSYYRGPPYNEQFF. CDR3 nucleotide sequence: TGTGCCAGCAGTTACTACCGGGGCCCGCCCTACAATGAGCAGTTCTTC.

As for this clonotype: The germline gene is not matched at one end of the junction; a read error may be the cause. The rearrangement links TRBV27 to TRBJ2-1; 9 bases match TRBD2. The CDR3 runs to 15 residues. CDR1 is MNHEY and CDR2 is SMNVEV in the germline V gene (reference sequence). CDR3 sequence (DNA): TGTGCCAGCAGTCGAGGACTAGCGTCCTACGATGAGCAGTTCTTC. Translated, it gives CASSRGLASYDEQFF.

This clonotype was counted at least ten times. The chain employs TRBV7-6 and TRBJ2-7; 8 nucleotides align to TRBD2. J was trimmed by 4 bases and V by 5 bases; bases with no gene match: 16. This CDR3 has 17 amino acids. Germline loops: CDR1 SGHVS, CDR2 FNYEAQ. CDR3 sequence: CASSRDPRSGSYYEQYF. Written as DNA, the CDR3 is TGTGCCAGCAGCCGTGACCCAAGAAGCGGGAGTTATTACGAGCAGTACTTC.

This clonotype was counted at least ten times. The chain recombines TRBV6-5 with TRBJ2-2; D is ambiguous. V lost 4 bases, J lost 1 base, and 13 bases lay in between. The CDR3 is 16 residues long. The germline V gene has CDR1 MNHEY and CDR2 SVGAGI. The CDR3 coding sequence is TGTGCCAGCAGTTCAGATTATGGAATGAACACCGGGGAGCTGTTTTTT. Amino acids: CASSSDYGMNTGELFF.

This clonotype showed up many times. The V and J genes are TRBV29-1 and TRBJ2-1; 11 nucleotides agree with TRBD2. Trimming cost V 0 bases and J 6 bases; bases outside gene matches: 22. This CDR3 comprises 21 residues. Germline V gene sequence: CDR1 SQVTM, CDR2 ANQGSEA. The CDR3 nucleotides read TGCAGCGTTGAAGATTATTCCCCTATCGAGTCCACTAGCGGGAGAAGCAATGAGCAGTTCTTC. It codes for CSVEDYSPIESTSGRSNEQFF.

This clonotype showed up many times. The chain combines TRBV27 with TRBJ2-1; D is unclear. Per the germline V gene, CDR1 is MNHEY and CDR2 is SMNVEV (reference sequence). V lost 2 bases, J lost 3 bases, and 17 bases lay in between. The CDR3 totals 17 residues. As DNA, the CDR3 is TGTGCCAGCAGTTTAATGGGCTCCACGCCGGGCTACAATGAGCAGTTCTTC. Its translation: CASSLMGSTPGYNEQFF.

This clonotype was seen a handful of times. The chain has TRBV5-1 and TRBJ2-7; 8 bases map to TRBD2. Per germline, CDR1 SGHRS and CDR2 YFSETQ. The CDR3 totals 14 residues. V was pared by 4 bases and J by 3 bases, with 6 bases of the junction left unmatched. The chain's CDR3 is CASSHTSGLYEQYF. The CDR3, as DNA: TGCGCCAGCAGCCATACTAGCGGACTCTACGAGCAGTACTTC.

As regards this clonotype: A much larger clone sits a single nucleotide away, making a read error possible. V and J are TRBV4-1 and TRBJ2-7, with a weak D call TRBD1 (6 bases). Germline CDR1 MGHRA, CDR2 YSYEKL. With 2 bases removed from V and 2 bases from J, the gap between germline ends came to 10 bases. The CDR3 is 14 residues long. The CDR3 here is CASSQRTEAYEQYF. CDR3 sequence (DNA): TGCGCCAGCAGCCAAAGGACAGAGGCCTACGAGCAGTACTTC.

This clonotype appeared a few times. This may be a read error: a much more frequent sequence differs by one nucleotide. The V call is TRBV7-8, the J call TRBJ2-3; 7 positions agree with TRBD1. The CDR3 is 14 residues long. J lost 8 bases, V lost 5 bases, and 10 bases had no gene match. Germline lookup yields CDR1 SGHVS and CDR2 FQNEAQ. This CDR3 is CASSLQGSAATQYF. CDR3 DNA sequence: TGTGCCAGCAGCCTACAGGGGTCCGCAGCTACGCAGTATTTT.

In this sample, this clonotype turned up many times. DNA for the CDR3: TGTGCCAGCAGTTACTCGGACAATCAGCCCCAGCATTTT. Residues: CASSYSDNQPQHF. This rearrangement joins TRBV6-5 to TRBJ1-5; D unclear. Germline V gene sequence: CDR1 MNHEY, CDR2 SVGAGI. The CDR3 has 13 residues. The V gene lost 0 bases and the J gene lost 3 bases, with 3 bases spanning the gap.

As regards this clonotype: A much larger clone is a single base away; this may be a read error. CDR3 nucleotides: TGTGCCAGCGGCTTACTAGGGTCTGGGGCCAACGTCCTGACTTTC. As protein: CASGLLGSGANVLTF. The chain links TRBV13 to TRBJ2-6, with D possibly being TRBD2 (5 bases). Germline assignment: CDR1 PRHDT and CDR2 FYEKMQ (reference sequence). This CDR3 contains 15 residues.

V usage is TRBV10-3 and J usage is TRBJ2-1; 8 bases match TRBD2. The germline gives CDR1 ENHRY, CDR2 SYGVKD. This CDR3 contains 15 residues. Trimming at V came to 3 bases and at J to 8 bases, leaving 9 bases not matched to a gene. CDR3 residues: CAISDSGAGGDEQFF. CDR3 DNA: TGTGCCATCAGTGACTCGGGGGCGGGAGGCGATGAGCAGTTCTTC.

This clonotype occurred a few times. The chain is built from TRBV27 and TRBJ2-5; tentatively, D is TRBD1 or TRBD2 (5 bases each). This CDR3 is built from 14 residues. Germline CDR1 MNHEY, CDR2 SMNVEV (reference sequence). V gave up 2 bases and J gave up 2 bases, with 9 bases separating them. This CDR3 is CASSLGTEQETQYF. The CDR3 nucleotides read TGTGCCAGCAGTTTAGGGACGGAGCAAGAGACCCAGTACTTC.

As for this clonotype: This may arise from a read error, as a much more abundant clone is one base away. This chain connects TRBV27 to TRBJ2-1, with 9 nucleotides matching TRBD2. V was clipped by 3 bases and J by 7 bases; unmatched bases: 13. The CDR3 spans 17 residues. Germline loops: CDR1 MNHEY, CDR2 SMNVEV (reference sequence). The CDR3 DNA is TGTGCCAGCAGTTTTCTCTTAAGGGGACTAGCCAGAAATGAGCAGTTCTTC. Protein product: CASSFLLRGLARNEQFF.

On this clonotype: A much larger clone lies a single base off, so this may be a read error. J is TRBJ2-3 and V is TRBV7-9; 15 bases agree with TRBD2. Germline values: CDR1 SEHNR, CDR2 FQNEAQ (reference sequence). The CDR3 sequence is 20 residues long. The CDR3 reads CASSSHAGLAGGFLTGTQYF. CDR3 coding DNA: TGTGCCAGCAGCTCCCACGCCGGACTAGCGGGAGGGTTTTTGACAGGTACGCAGTATTTT.